What follows are 16 T cell receptor beta chains derived from one specimen sequenced in a study of neurological immune-mediated disorders. A single record per CDR3 protein comes from TCRdb applying MiXCR to the 5' RACE reads. The sample carries 50,000 to 65,000 distinct CDR3 sequences, around 3.9% recorded once. Material: PBMCs. The source of these receptors is a man under 40 with multiple sclerosis.

The sample holds many counts of this clonotype. The J gene is TRBJ2-6, the V gene TRBV5-1; D may be TRBD1 (6 bases). The germline V gene encodes CDR1 SGHRS and CDR2 YFSETQ. With 2 bases removed from V and 3 bases from J, the gap between germline ends came to 9 bases. This CDR3 comprises 15 residues. CDR3 in amino acids: CASSFGTFGANVLTF. The CDR3, as DNA: TGCGCCAGCAGCTTCGGGACATTTGGGGCCAACGTCCTGACTTTC.

This clonotype was observed many times. The chain couples TRBV15 to TRBJ2-3, with no clear D. Germline CDR1 reads LNHNV; CDR2 reads YYDKDF (reference sequence). Trimming cost V 5 bases and J 1 base, with 16 bases left between them. CDR3 length equals 16 residues. The CDR3 DNA reads TGTGCCACCAGCCGATCCGTTCCACTTGGCACAGATACGCAGTATTTT. Translation: CATSRSVPLGTDTQYF.

This clonotype was seen at least ten times. This sequence joins TRBV6-1 and TRBJ2-1; possibly TRBD1 for D (6 bases). Trimming took off 6 bases at V and 7 bases at J, with 13 bases between the two ends. The CDR3 has 13 amino acids. CDR1 and CDR2 from the germline V gene are MNHNS and SASEGT. The CDR3 DNA reads as TGTGCCAGCAGGTCCAACAGGGTAAATGAGCAGTTCTTC. It is translated as CASRSNRVNEQFF.

This clonotype was found many times. The rearrangement links TRBV5-1 to TRBJ2-2; possible D gene TRBD1, 5 bases. CDR1 and CDR2 (germline): SGHRS, YFSETQ. V was cut by 3 bases and J by 4 bases, with 10 bases left in between. This CDR3 is built from 14 residues. Written as DNA, the CDR3 is TGCGCCAGCAGCTCAGGGATGGTCACCGGGGAGCTGTTTTTT. It translates to CASSSGMVTGELFF.

At least ten counts were recorded for this clonotype. The chain recombines TRBV29-1 with TRBJ2-7; D not resolved. The germline V gene has CDR1 SQVTM and CDR2 ANQGSEA. The length of the CDR3 is 12 residues. The V gene lost 5 bases and the J gene lost 1 base, with 9 bases spanning the gap. Here the CDR3 reads CSVMTRSYEQYF. CDR3 nucleotides: TGCAGCGTTATGACACGTTCCTACGAGCAGTACTTC.

To note about this clonotype: A much larger clone lies one base from this, so it may be a read error. The chain recombines TRBV21-1 with TRBJ2-7. TRBV21-1 is classified as a pseudogene. The length of the CDR3 is 10 residues. CDR3 coding DNA: TGTGCCAGAAGGTACGGCGAGCAGTACTTC. Translating it yields CARRYGEQYF.

This clonotype was seen repeatedly, ten times or more. This chain uses TRBV28 with TRBJ2-7, with D perhaps matching TRBD1 or TRBD2 (6 bases each). Germline V gene data show CDR1 as MDHEN and CDR2 as SYDVKM. V dropped 6 bases and J dropped 4 bases, with 13 bases sitting between them. This CDR3 spans 13 amino acids. CDR3 amino acids: CASRGGNRYEQYF. CDR3 sequence (DNA): TGTGCCAGCAGAGGGGGGAATCGGTACGAGCAGTACTTC.

This clonotype was counted ten times or more. The genes are TRBV21-1 and TRBJ2-7; the D segment call TRBD1 is taken from the table without a DNA check. TRBV21-1 is a pseudogene locus. The CDR3 covers 14 residues. The CDR3 nucleotides are TGTGCCAGCAGCCAGAAGATTCAGGGATACGAGCAGTACTTC. Protein product: CASSQKIQGYEQYF.

In this sample, this clonotype turned up many times. V usage is TRBV20-1 and J usage is TRBJ1-5, with 7 positions matching TRBD1. Losses at the gene ends were 0 bases for V and 0 bases for J; bases not matched to a gene: 2. Per germline, CDR1 DFQATT and CDR2 SNEGSKA (reference sequence). CDR3 length equals 15 residues. CDR3 nucleotides: TGCAGTGCTAGAGAACAGGGGATTAGCAATCAGCCCCAGCATTTT. Translating gives CSAREQGISNQPQHF.

This clonotype has at least ten counts. The chain uses TRBV6-1 and TRBJ2-1; D is possibly TRBD1 (5 bases). V lost 2 bases and J 7 bases, leaving 9 bases between the germline ends. This CDR3 is 13 amino acids long. Germline V gene lookup returns CDR1 MNHNS and CDR2 SASEGT. CDR3 loop: CASSEPGLNEQFF. The CDR3 nucleotides read TGTGCCAGCAGTGAACCAGGGTTGAATGAGCAGTTCTTC.

This clonotype was detected a few times. This chain uses TRBV6-1 with TRBJ2-3; D gene ambiguous. Germline V lookup: CDR1 MNHNS, CDR2 SASEGT. V lost 1 base, J lost 0 bases, and 8 bases lay in between. The CDR3 length is 15 residues. This chain's CDR3 is CASSEVGMSTDTQYF. The CDR3 nucleotides are TGTGCCAGCAGTGAAGTCGGCATGAGCACAGATACGCAGTATTTT.

Many counts were recorded for this clonotype. The V gene is TRBV2, the J gene TRBJ2-6; D not certain. V lost 5 bases, J lost 2 bases, and 7 bases lay in between. The germline gives CDR1 SNHLY, CDR2 FYNNEI. The CDR3 runs 14 residues. CDR3 DNA sequence: TGTGCCAGCAGTAGGGCAGCTGGGGCCAACGTCCTGACTTTC. This gives the protein CASSRAAGANVLTF.

In its sample, this clonotype was seen many times. V is TRBV20-1 and J is TRBJ2-2, with 12 nucleotides matching TRBD2. This CDR3 region has 16 residues. J was trimmed by 5 bases and V by 5 bases; bases with no gene match: 9. Germline lookup yields CDR1 DFQATT and CDR2 SNEGSKA (reference sequence). The CDR3: CSAASGGGPFTGELFF. The DNA of the CDR3 is TGCAGTGCTGCTAGCGGGGGGGGACCATTTACCGGGGAGCTGTTTTTT.

This clonotype has a count of ten or more. The gene calls are TRBV20-1 and TRBJ2-3; 11 bases map to TRBD2. The J segment lost 0 bases and the V segment lost 4 bases, leaving 12 bases of the junction unmatched. Germline V gene data show CDR1 as DFQATT and CDR2 as SNEGSKA (reference sequence). The CDR3 sequence is 18 residues long. CDR3 sequence (DNA): TGCAGTGCTATCCAACCTAGCGGGGGGCCGAGGAGCACAGATACGCAGTATTTT. Its protein product is CSAIQPSGGPRSTDTQYF.

This clonotype was counted many times. This chain links TRBV5-1 with TRBJ2-1; TRBD1 aligns across 10 bases. There are 16 residues in the CDR3. The junction had 6 bases not matched to a gene; V was cut back by 3 bases and J by 3 bases. Germline V CDR1 and CDR2: SGHRS, YFSETQ. CDR3 region: CASSSSGTGVYNEQFF. The CDR3, as DNA: TGCGCCAGCAGCTCATCCGGGACAGGGGTCTACAATGAGCAGTTCTTC.

The sample holds many counts of this clonotype. The genes are TRBV11-2 and TRBJ1-2; D call uncertain. CDR3 size: 15 residues. Trimming stripped 0 bases from V and 7 bases from J, with 15 bases between. Germline CDR1 is SGHAT and CDR2 is FQNNGV. The CDR3 nucleotides read TGTGCCAGCAGCTTAGAGTCTTGGGCGCAAGGTGGCTACACCTTC. It specifies CASSLESWAQGGYTF.